This TCR beta chain was sequenced in a study of lymphopenia after photon versus proton radiotherapy. Study-wide results and limits: Proton therapy kept repertoires fairly stable, unlike photons, which gained effector/memory cells. Post-nadir diversity loss with photons came from oligoclonal expansion, particularly CD8+ Temra cells. Only patients who died were analyzed for survival; proton advantage is unproven.

Profiled with immunoSEQ multiplex PCR; TCRdb holds only in-frame clones, not every one. The table lists approximately 150,000 clones, about nine tenths of them singletons. Notes on this clone: The antigen remains undetermined.

Deletions cut 0 bases from V and 7 bases from J, with 9 bases between. This CDR3 is 13 amino acids long. Per germline, CDR1 GTSNPN and CDR2 SVGIG (reference sequence). The chain uses TRBV30 and TRBJ2-2; D is possibly TRBD2 (5 bases). The TCR originated in a man aged 45 to 65 with gastric cancer. The sample was peripheral blood, taken from a patient treated with photon-based radiotherapy. The CDR3 region is CAWSVRGNGELFF. CDR3 nucleotide sequence: TGTGCCTGGAGTGTACGGGGAAACGGGGAGCTGTTTTTT.